This TCR beta chain was found in a study of blood T cell repertoires in COVID-19. Study-wide context: Samples representing acute and convalescent COVID-19 were sourced from the United States, Italy and Spain.

TCRdb's table, derived via immunoSEQ multiplex PCR, lists solely in-frame clones and lacks some. Here the sample spans roughly 250,000 clones, 75% to 85% being singletons. Per the germline V gene, CDR1 is SEHNR and CDR2 is FQNEAQ (reference sequence). The CDR3 covers 16 residues. Trimming shortened V by 6 bases and J by 4 bases, and 16 bases separated the two germline ends. The receptor's source is a woman aged 70-85 years with acute or convalescent COVID-19. The sequenced material came from peripheral blood. V is TRBV7-9 and J is TRBJ1-6; D possibly corresponds to TRBD1 (6 bases). The CDR3 reads CASSALDRRYNSPLHF. CDR3 sequence (DNA): TGTGCCAGCAGTGCCCTAGACAGGAGATATAATTCACCCCTCCACTTT. Based on the CDR3 plus reference TRBV7-9 and TRBJ1-6, the full variable domain is DTGVSQNPRHKITKRGQNVTFRCDPISEHNRLYWYRQTLGQGPEFLTYFQNEAQLEKSRLLSDRFSAERPKGSFSTLEIQRTEQGDSAMYLCASSALDRRYNSPLHFGNGTRLTVT.